These 12 T cell receptor beta chains came from one sample sequenced in a study of PD-1 blockade in classical Hodgkin lymphoma. This table comes from immunoSEQ multiplex PCR, and its TCRdb copy is limited to in-frame clones, with some not included. The sample includes around 37,000 clones, roughly nine tenths of them seen just once. Noted time point: cycle 4 day 1 (C4D1), after more than five weeks of nivolumab. Brentuximab vedotin exposure varied among the patients, all of whom had relapsed after autologous stem cell transplantation. Negative magnetic selection isolated CD4+ T cells from thawed PBMCs. The specimen was CD4+ T cells from blood, collected before the fourth cycle of nivolumab. These receptors were collected from a human donor with classical Hodgkin lymphoma.

The V and J genes are TRBV30 and TRBJ2-3; the D is unclear. V lost 3 bases and J lost 2, with 3 bases in between. This CDR3 comprises 11 residues. The germline V gene has CDR1 GTSNPN and CDR2 SVGIG (reference sequence). CDR3 bases: TGTGCCTGGAGCTCCACAGATACGCAGTATTTT. As protein: CAWSSTDTQYF.

This rearrangement joins TRBV5-4 to TRBJ1-1; D unresolved. Looked up from germline, CDR1 is SGHNT and CDR2 is YYREEE (reference sequence). V dropped 3 bases and J dropped 1 base, with 7 bases sitting between them. The CDR3 extends over 13 amino acids. CDR3 amino acids: CASSWKKNTEAFF. The CDR3 DNA follows: TGTGCCAGCAGCTGGAAAAAGAACACTGAAGCTTTCTTT.

In this sample, this clone turned up a few times. The chain recombines TRBV5-1 with TRBJ2-4; either TRBD1 or TRBD2 may supply D (5 bases each). Germline CDR1 SGHRS, CDR2 YFSETQ. V was clipped by 2 bases and J by 8 bases, with 8 bases between them. This CDR3 spans 12 amino acids. CDR3 region: CASSFEGYIQYF. The CDR3 DNA reads as TGCGCCAGCAGCTTTGAGGGGTACATTCAGTACTTC.

V is TRBV15 and J is TRBJ1-5; D not certain. The germline V gene has CDR1 LNHNV and CDR2 YYDKDF (reference sequence). This CDR3 spans 16 amino acids. V lost 3 bases and J 4 bases, leaving 16 bases between the germline ends. CDR3 loop: CATSRGGRTQNQPQHF. CDR3 in DNA: TGTGCCACCAGCAGGGGAGGACGTACCCAAAATCAGCCCCAGCATTTT.

V and J are TRBV19 and TRBJ2-7; D not certain. The germline V and J ends were trimmed by 1 base and 1 base, with 8 bases remaining between them. Germline V gene data show CDR1 as LNHDA and CDR2 as SQIVND (reference sequence). CDR3 length equals 14 residues. The CDR3 sequence: CASSIALLSYEQYF. The CDR3 nucleotides are TGTGCCAGTAGTATAGCTCTCCTTTCCTACGAGCAGTACTTC.

CDR3: CASSVTTGVGSYNEQFF. For the CDR3, the DNA is TGTGCCAGCAGTGTAACCACAGGGGTAGGGTCCTACAATGAGCAGTTCTTC. This chain uses TRBV25-1 with TRBJ2-1; TRBD1 aligns across 7 bases. There are 17 residues in the CDR3. The ends lost 4 bases at V and 1 base at J; junction bases unmatched: 10. CDR1 and CDR2 (germline): MGHDK, SYGVNS.

This clone showed up just once. The chain links TRBV27 to TRBJ1-3; D not resolved. This CDR3 has 14 residues. V dropped 0 bases and J dropped 7 bases, with 10 bases sitting between them. Per the germline V gene, CDR1 is MNHEY and CDR2 is SMNVEV (reference sequence). The CDR3 is CASSLSPPGNTIYF. CDR3 nucleotides: TGTGCCAGCAGTTTATCTCCCCCGGGGAACACCATATATTTT.

This clone has more than one count but fewer than ten. The rearrangement links TRBV11-2 to TRBJ2-7; TRBD1 matches 7 bases. This CDR3 is 12 amino acids long. Trimming took 8 bases from V and 3 from J; bases not matched to a gene: 4. CDR1 is SGHAT and CDR2 is FQNNGV in the germline V gene. The CDR3 nucleotides are TGTGCCAGCGGACGACAGGGCTACGAGCAGTACTTC. Translating gives CASGRQGYEQYF.

This clone was counted a single time. V usage is TRBV14 and J usage is TRBJ1-6, with no clear D. Trimming took off 5 bases at V and 0 bases at J, with 11 bases between the two ends. The CDR3 has 16 residues. Germline-derived CDR1 and CDR2 are SGHDN and FVKESK. This chain's CDR3 is CASSRVGSSYNSPLHF. In nucleotides, the CDR3 is TGTGCCAGCAGCAGGGTCGGGAGCTCCTATAATTCACCCCTCCACTTT.

The rearrangement joins TRBV5-1 to TRBJ1-2; D call uncertain. Trimming took off 4 bases at V and 7 bases at J, with 14 bases between the two ends. There are 13 residues in the CDR3. Germline V gene data show CDR1 as SGHRS and CDR2 as YFSETQ. The CDR3 region has the DNA TGCGCCAGCAGCCAGAACAGAGGCGGTGGCTACACCTTC. It translates to CASSQNRGGGYTF.

This chain links TRBV29-1 with TRBJ2-6; weak D call: TRBD2 (5 bases). V was pared by 7 bases and J by 2 bases, with 12 bases between. The germline gives CDR1 SQVTM, CDR2 ANQGSEA. This CDR3 has 14 amino acids. CDR3 nucleotide sequence: TGCAGCGCCTCCGAGGGAGCTGGGGCCAACGTCCTGACTTTC. Protein sequence: CSASEGAGANVLTF.

The V call is TRBV9, the J call TRBJ2-2, with D tentatively TRBD1 (6 bases). V gave up 0 bases and J gave up 4 bases, with 13 bases separating them. This CDR3 has 16 amino acids. Germline V gene sequence: CDR1 SGDLS, CDR2 YYNGEE. CDR3 in DNA: TGTGCCAGCAGCGTAGGGGGGCCCGCCGGCACCGGGGAGCTGTTTTTT. Translation: CASSVGGPAGTGELFF.